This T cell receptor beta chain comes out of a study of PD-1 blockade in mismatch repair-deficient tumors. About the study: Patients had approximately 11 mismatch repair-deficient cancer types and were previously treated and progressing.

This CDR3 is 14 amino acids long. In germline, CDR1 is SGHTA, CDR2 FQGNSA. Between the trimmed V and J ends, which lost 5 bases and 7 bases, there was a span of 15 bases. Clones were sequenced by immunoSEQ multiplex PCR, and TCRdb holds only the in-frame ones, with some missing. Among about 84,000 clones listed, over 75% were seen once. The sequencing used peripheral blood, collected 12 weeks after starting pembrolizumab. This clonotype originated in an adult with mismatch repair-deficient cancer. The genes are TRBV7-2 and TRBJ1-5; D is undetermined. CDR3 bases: TGTGCCAGCAGCCTCGGCCCGGGCGAACAGCCCCAGCATTTT. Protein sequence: CASSLGPGEQPQHF.